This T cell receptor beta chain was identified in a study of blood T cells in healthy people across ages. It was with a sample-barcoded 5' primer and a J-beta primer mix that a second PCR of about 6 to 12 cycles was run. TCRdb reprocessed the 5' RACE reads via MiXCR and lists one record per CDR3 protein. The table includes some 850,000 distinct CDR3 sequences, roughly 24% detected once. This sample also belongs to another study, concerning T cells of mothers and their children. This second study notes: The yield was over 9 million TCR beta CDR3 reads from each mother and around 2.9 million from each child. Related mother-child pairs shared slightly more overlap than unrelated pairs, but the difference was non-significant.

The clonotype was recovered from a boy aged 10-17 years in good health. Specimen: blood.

The CDR3 DNA follows: TGTGCCAGCAGCAGTTCGAGACAGGGATTAAGGGATGAGCAGTTCTTC. This encodes CASSSSRQGLRDEQFF. The chain is built from TRBV7-2 and TRBJ2-5; 7 bases align to TRBD1. Gene TRBJ2-1 matches the end of the DNA better, so the J call may be wrong. Germline V lookup: CDR1 SGHTA, CDR2 FQGNSA. This CDR3 is 16 amino acids long.